This TCR beta chain was sequenced for a study of cytomegalovirus exposure and HLA in healthy donors. The CDR3 runs to 18 residues. Losses at the gene ends were 1 base for V and 0 bases for J; bases not matched to a gene: 5. Germline loops: CDR1 SGHTA, CDR2 FQGNSA. This clone is deemed medium-sized. The PCR made use of 60 Vbeta and 13 Jbeta primers. Profiling relied on immunoSEQ multiplex PCR, and the TCRdb table lists in-frame clones only, not all of them. The repertoire holds over 70,000 clones, with less than 80% as singletons. This sequence joins TRBV7-2 and TRBJ2-3, with TRBD2 matching 12 bases. The sample was PBMCs. The sequence was collected from a man under 40 in good health and CMV-seronegative. CDR3 region: CASSLGPSGGASTDTQYF. For the CDR3, the DNA is TGTGCCAGCAGCTTAGGGCCTAGCGGGGGGGCTAGCACAGATACGCAGTATTTT.